The 3 T cell receptor beta chains reported below all come from one sample, sequenced in a study of blood T cell repertoires in COVID-19. Assay: immunoSEQ multiplex PCR; the TCRdb copy retains only in-frame clones and omits some. The sample yields about 36,000 clones, roughly four fifths seen once. The sequenced sample consisted of peripheral blood. The receptors here all came from a human donor in a cohort sampled during active or convalescent COVID-19. The donor label of this sample is uncertain.

This chain uses TRBV5-1 with TRBJ1-1; D remains ambiguous. Germline CDR1 reads SGHRS; CDR2 reads YFSETQ. The CDR3 is 16 residues long. Trimming cost V 2 bases and J 4 bases, with 18 bases left between them. The CDR3 spells CASSFLPGSRGTEAFF. The CDR3 DNA reads TGCGCCAGCAGCTTCCTACCGGGATCCCGCGGCACTGAAGCTTTCTTT. Full variable domain (rest looked up from reference TRBV5-1 and TRBJ1-1): KAGVTQTPRYLIKTRGQQVTLSCSPISGHRSVSWYQQTPGQGLQFLFEYFSETQRNKGNFPGRFSGRQFSNSRSEMNVSTLELGDSALYLCASSFLPGSRGTEAFFGQGTRLTVV.

This clone was seen only once. This chain joins TRBV9 and TRBJ2-7; no definite D call. Per germline, CDR1 SGDLS and CDR2 YYNGEE. Trimming stripped 0 bases from V and 2 bases from J, with 9 bases between. CDR3 length: 14 residues. The CDR3 region has the DNA TGTGCCAGCAGCGTAGATCTGGGCGCCTACGAGCAGTACTTC. Residues: CASSVDLGAYEQYF.

V and J are TRBV30 and TRBJ1-3; D not certain. The V and J ends lost 2 bases and 5 bases respectively, with 10 bases between them. The CDR3 loop spans 13 amino acids. CDR1 and CDR2 (germline): GTSNPN, SVGIG (reference sequence). The chain's CDR3 is CAWSYTGRNTIYF. CDR3 DNA sequence: TGTGCCTGGAGTTATACGGGGAGAAACACCATATATTTT.